The sample holds a few counts of the clone carrying this T cell receptor delta chain. A read error likely explains this, since a far larger clone differs by one base. The same CDR3 also results from other DNA sequences found in this sample. This specimen belongs to a study of γδ T cells in repeated Plasmodium falciparum infection. Study in general: Four controlled malaria infections with P. falciparum NF54 spanned about 600 days.

TCRdb reran clone calling via CATT on the multiplex PCR reads. The data show around 50,000 delta-chain clones, with around 1.5% seen just once and roughly 15% held by the top ten. The sequencing input was gamma-delta T cells from blood. The source is a pool of human donors (malaria-infected and uninfected, not separated).

The CDR3 DNA sequence: TGTGCCTTTAGGGGAGCCCTTCCTACGGATTGGTTTACTGGGGGATACGATGAAAACAAACTCATCTTT. Amino acid sequence: CAFRGALPTDWFTGGYDENKLIF. The chain employs TRDV3 and TRDJ1, with 13 nucleotides matching TRDD3. Matching the DNA to germline supplied the J gene, which TCRdb does not give. Germline CDR1 is TVYSNPD and CDR2 is GDNSRS (reference sequence). The CDR3 spans 23 residues. With V trimmed by 0 bases and J by 8 bases, 33 bases remained unmatched.